This T cell receptor (beta chain) was recorded in a study of cytomegalovirus exposure and HLA in healthy donors. The germline CDR1 and CDR2 sequences are SGHAT and FQNNGV. Trimming pared 3 bases from V and 5 bases from J, leaving 16 bases between. This CDR3 spans 15 amino acids. Findings of the study overall: CMV serostatus stood as the only immune exposure information on hand.

Among the donors, all were healthy bone marrow donors. At the time of sampling, donors were nominally healthy, though unrecorded immune exposures were likely. 60 Vbeta and 13 Jbeta primers were used in PCR. Libraries were prepared by immunoSEQ multiplex PCR; TCRdb keeps only in-frame clonotypes and omits some of them. The sample yields almost 90,000 clones, roughly 85% seen once. With respect to this clone: Its specificity is not known.

This chain links TRBV11-2 with TRBJ2-5; D unclear. Material: PBMCs. The source of this sequence is a man aged 35-49 years in good health and CMV-seropositive. The CDR3 loop reads CASSFYGRARETQYF. The CDR3 bases are TGTGCCAGCAGCTTCTACGGTCGAGCGCGGGAGACCCAGTACTTC.